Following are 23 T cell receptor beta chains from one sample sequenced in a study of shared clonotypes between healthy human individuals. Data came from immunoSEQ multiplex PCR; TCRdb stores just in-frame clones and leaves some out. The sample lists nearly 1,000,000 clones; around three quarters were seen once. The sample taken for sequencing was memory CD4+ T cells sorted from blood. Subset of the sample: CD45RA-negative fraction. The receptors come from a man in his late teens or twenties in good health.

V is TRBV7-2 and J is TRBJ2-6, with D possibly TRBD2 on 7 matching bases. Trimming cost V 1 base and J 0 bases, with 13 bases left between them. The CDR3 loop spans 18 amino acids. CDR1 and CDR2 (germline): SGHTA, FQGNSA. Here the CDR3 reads CASSLVAGAISGANVLTF. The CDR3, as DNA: TGTGCCAGCAGCTTAGTGGCGGGGGCCATCTCTGGGGCCAACGTCCTGACTTTC.

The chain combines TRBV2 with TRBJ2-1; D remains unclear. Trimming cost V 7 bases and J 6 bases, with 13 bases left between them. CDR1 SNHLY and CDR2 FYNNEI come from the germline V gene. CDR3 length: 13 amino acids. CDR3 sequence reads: CASTSDASNEQFF. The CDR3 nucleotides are TGTGCCAGCACCTCGGACGCATCCAATGAGCAGTTCTTC.

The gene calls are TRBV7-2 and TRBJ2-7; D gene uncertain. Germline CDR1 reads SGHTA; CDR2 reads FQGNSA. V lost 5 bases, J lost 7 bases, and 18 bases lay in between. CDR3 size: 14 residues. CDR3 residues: CASSAFLRLGEQYF. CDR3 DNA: TGTGCCAGCAGCGCTTTCCTCAGATTAGGGGAGCAGTACTTC.

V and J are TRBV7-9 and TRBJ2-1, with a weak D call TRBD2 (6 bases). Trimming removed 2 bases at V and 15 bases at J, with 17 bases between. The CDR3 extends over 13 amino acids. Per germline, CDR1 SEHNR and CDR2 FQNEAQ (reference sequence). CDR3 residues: CASSLYRDSMPFF. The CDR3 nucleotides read TGTGCCAGCAGCTTATACCGGGACTCCATGCCGTTCTTC.

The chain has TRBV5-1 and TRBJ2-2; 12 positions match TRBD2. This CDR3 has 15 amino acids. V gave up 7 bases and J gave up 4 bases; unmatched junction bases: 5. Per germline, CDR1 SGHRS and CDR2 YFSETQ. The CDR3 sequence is CASHGLAGFTGELFF. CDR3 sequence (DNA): TGCGCCAGCCACGGACTAGCGGGGTTCACCGGGGAGCTGTTTTTT.

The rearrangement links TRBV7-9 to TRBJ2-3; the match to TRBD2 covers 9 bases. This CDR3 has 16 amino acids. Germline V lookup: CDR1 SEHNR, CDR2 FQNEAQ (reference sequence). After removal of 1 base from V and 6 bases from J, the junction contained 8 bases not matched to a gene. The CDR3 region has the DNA TGTGCCAGCAGCTTAGGCCTAGCGGGGTTGATTGATACGCAGTATTTT. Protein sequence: CASSLGLAGLIDTQYF.

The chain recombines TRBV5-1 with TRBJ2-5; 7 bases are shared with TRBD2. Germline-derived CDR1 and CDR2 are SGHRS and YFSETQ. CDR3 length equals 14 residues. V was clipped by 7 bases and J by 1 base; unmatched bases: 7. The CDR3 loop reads CASWNGGFQETQYF. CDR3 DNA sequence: TGCGCCAGCTGGAACGGGGGGTTCCAAGAGACCCAGTACTTC. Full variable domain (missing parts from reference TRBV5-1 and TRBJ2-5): KAGVTQTPRYLIKTRGQQVTLSCSPISGHRSVSWYQQTPGQGLQFLFEYFSETQRNKGNFPGRFSGRQFSNSRSEMNVSTLELGDSALYLCASWNGGFQETQYFGPGTRLLVL.

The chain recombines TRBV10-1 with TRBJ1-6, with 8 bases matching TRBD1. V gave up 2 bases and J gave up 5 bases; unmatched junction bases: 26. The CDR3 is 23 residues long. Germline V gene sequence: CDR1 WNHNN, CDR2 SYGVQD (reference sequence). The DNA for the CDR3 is TGCGCCAGCAGTGAGCTTTCCCCAATATTACACCTCGGACAGGGCTTAAATAATTCACCCCTCCACTTT. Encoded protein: CASSELSPILHLGQGLNNSPLHF.

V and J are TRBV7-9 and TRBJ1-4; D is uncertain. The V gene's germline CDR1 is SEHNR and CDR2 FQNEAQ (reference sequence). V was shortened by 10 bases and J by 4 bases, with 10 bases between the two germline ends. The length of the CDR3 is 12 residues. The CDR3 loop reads CAIGILNEKLFF. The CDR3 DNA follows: TGTGCCATCGGGATACTTAATGAAAAACTGTTTTTT.

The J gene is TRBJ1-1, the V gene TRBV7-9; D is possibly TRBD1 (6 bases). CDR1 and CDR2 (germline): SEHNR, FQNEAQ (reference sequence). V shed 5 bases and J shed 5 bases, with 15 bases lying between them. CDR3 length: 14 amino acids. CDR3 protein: CASSPGGGATEAFF. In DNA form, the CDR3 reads TGTGCCAGCAGCCCCGGTGGGGGGGCGACTGAAGCTTTCTTT.

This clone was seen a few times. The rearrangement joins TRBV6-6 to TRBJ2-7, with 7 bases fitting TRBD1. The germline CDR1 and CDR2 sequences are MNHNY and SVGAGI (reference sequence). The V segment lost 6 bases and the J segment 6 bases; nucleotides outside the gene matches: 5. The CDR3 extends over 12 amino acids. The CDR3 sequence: CASRATGSEQYF. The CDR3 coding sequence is TGTGCCAGCAGAGCGACAGGGTCCGAGCAGTACTTC.

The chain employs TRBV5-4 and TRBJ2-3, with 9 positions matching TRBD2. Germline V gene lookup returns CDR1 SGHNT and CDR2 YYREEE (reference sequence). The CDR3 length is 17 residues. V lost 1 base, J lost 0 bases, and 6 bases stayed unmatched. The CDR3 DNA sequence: TGTGCCAGCAGCTTGTGGCCTAGCGGGGAAAGCACAGATACGCAGTATTTT. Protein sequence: CASSLWPSGESTDTQYF.

The CDR3: CASSPRLGGTQYF. In DNA form, the CDR3 reads TGTGCCAGCAGCCCTCGGCTCGGGGGGACCCAGTACTTC. The rearrangement joins TRBV4-2 to TRBJ2-5; TRBD2 might be the D (6 bases). The ends were cut back, 4 bases at V and 7 bases at J, with 13 bases in the middle. This CDR3 comprises 13 residues. Looked up from germline, CDR1 is LGHNA and CDR2 is YNFKEQ.

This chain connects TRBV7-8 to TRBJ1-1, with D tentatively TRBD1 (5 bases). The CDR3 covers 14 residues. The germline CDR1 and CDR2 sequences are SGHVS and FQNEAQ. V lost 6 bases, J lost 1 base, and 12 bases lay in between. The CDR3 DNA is TGTGCCAGCAGAAGAGACGGGGGGAACACTGAAGCTTTCTTT. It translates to CASRRDGGNTEAFF.

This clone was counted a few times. The CDR3 sequence: CAWGINRGETQYF. DNA of the CDR3: TGTGCCTGGGGAATTAACAGGGGGGAGACCCAGTACTTC. J is TRBJ2-5 and V is TRBV30, with TRBD1 matching 8 bases. The V and J ends lost 5 bases and 5 bases, in that order; junction bases with no gene match: 7. The CDR3 has 13 amino acids. The germline gives CDR1 GTSNPN, CDR2 SVGIG (reference sequence). The complete variable domain, with remaining parts taken from reference TRBV30 and TRBJ2-5, reads SQTIHQWPATLVQPVGSPLSLECTVEGTSNPNLYWYRQAAGRGLQLLFYSVGIGQISSEVPQNLSASRPQDRQFILSSKKLLLSDSGFYLCAWGINRGETQYFGPGTRLLVL.

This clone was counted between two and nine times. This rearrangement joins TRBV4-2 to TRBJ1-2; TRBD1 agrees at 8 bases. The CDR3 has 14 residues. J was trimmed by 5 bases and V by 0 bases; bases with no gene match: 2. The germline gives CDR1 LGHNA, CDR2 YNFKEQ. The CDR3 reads CASSQETGEYGYTF. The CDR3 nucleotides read TGTGCCAGCAGCCAAGAGACAGGGGAATATGGCTACACCTTC.

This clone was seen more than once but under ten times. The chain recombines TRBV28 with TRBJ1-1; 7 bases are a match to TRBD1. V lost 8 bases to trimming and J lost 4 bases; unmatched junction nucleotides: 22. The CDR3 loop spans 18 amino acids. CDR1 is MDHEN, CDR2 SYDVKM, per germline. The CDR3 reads CASEFFGPFGRGPTEAFF. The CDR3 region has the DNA TGTGCCAGCGAGTTCTTTGGCCCCTTTGGGAGGGGGCCCACTGAAGCTTTCTTT. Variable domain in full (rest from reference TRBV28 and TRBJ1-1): DVKVTQSSRYLVKRTGEKVFLECVQDMDHENMFWYRQDPGLGLRLIYFSYDVKMKEKGDIPEGYSVSREKKERFSLILESASTNQTSMYLCASEFFGPFGRGPTEAFFGQGTRLTVV.

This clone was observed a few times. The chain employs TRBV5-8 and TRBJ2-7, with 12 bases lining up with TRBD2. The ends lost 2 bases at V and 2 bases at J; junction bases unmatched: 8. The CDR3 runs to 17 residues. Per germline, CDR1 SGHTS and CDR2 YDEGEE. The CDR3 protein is CASSFFYASGGAYEQYF. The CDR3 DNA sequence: TGTGCCAGCAGCTTCTTTTATGCTAGCGGGGGGGCCTACGAGCAGTACTTC.

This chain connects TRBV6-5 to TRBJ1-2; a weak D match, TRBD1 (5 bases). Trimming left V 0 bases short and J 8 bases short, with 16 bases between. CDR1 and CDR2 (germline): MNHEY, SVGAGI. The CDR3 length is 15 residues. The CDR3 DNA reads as TGTGCCAGCAGTTACTCGGGGCTATGGGGCGACGGCTACACCTTC. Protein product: CASSYSGLWGDGYTF.

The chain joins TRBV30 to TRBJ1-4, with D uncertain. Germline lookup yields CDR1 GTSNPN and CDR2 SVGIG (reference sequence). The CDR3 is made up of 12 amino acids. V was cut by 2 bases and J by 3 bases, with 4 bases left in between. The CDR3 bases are TGTGCCTGGAGTCGTCCTAATGAAAAACTGTTTTTT. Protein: CAWSRPNEKLFF.

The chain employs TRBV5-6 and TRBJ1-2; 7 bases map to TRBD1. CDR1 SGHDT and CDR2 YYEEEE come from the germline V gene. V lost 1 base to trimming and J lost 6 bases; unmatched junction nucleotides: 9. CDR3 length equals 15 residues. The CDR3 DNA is TGTGCCAGCAGCTTGCCCGACAGGGCCTTCCATGGCTACACCTTC. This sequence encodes CASSLPDRAFHGYTF.

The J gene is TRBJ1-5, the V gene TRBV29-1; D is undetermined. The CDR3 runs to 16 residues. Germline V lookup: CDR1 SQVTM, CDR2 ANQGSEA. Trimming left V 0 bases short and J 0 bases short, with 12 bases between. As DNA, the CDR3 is TGCAGCGTTGAAGATCGGACTGAAACTAGCAATCAGCCCCAGCATTTT. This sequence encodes CSVEDRTETSNQPQHF.

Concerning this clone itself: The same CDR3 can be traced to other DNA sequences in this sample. For the CDR3, the DNA is TGTGCCAGCTCACCCTCGGGGGGCACTGAAGCTTTCTTT. Protein product: CASSPSGGTEAFF. The rearrangement uses TRBV18 and TRBJ1-1, with D possibly matching TRBD1 (5 bases). V was cut by 3 bases and J by 4 bases, with 9 bases left in between. CDR1 is KGHSH, CDR2 LQKENI, per germline. The CDR3 loop spans 13 amino acids.